The 2 T cell receptor beta chains reported below all come from one sample, sequenced in a study of blood T cells in healthy people across ages. Primers used in a second PCR of roughly 6 to 12 cycles were a sample-barcoded 5' primer and a J-beta primer mix. TCRdb reanalysed the 5' RACE reads using MiXCR and keeps one entry per CDR3 protein. The sample carries 900,000 to 950,000 distinct CDR3 sequences, 25% to 35% recorded once. A further study also used this sample, focusing on T cells of mothers and their children.

The sequencing input was blood. Receptor source: a woman aged 35 to 49 in good health.

The V and J genes are TRBV7-2 and TRBJ2-5; TRBD2 matches at 9 bases. Germline values: CDR1 SGHTA, CDR2 FQGNSA. Losses at the gene ends were 4 bases for V and 3 bases for J; bases not matched to a gene: 12. The CDR3 loop spans 17 amino acids. The CDR3 bases are TGTGCCAGCAGCTCGGACCTCTTGCGGGGGGGCAAAGAGACCCAGTACTTC. Translating gives CASSSDLLRGGKETQYF.

This clonotype was observed a handful of times. The CDR3 sequence is CASSQELAGGNNEQFF. The DNA for the CDR3 is TGTGCCAGCAGCCAGGAACTAGCGGGGGGGAACAATGAGCAGTTCTTC. V gene TRBV7-2 combines with J gene TRBJ2-1; the match to TRBD2 covers 13 bases. V lost 5 bases, J lost 5 bases, and 6 bases stayed unmatched. CDR3 length equals 16 residues. Germline V gene data show CDR1 as SGHTA and CDR2 as FQGNSA.